The 30 T cell receptor beta chains below come from one sample, sequenced in a study of CD8+ T cells in alopecia areata (dated by TCRdb to the late 2010s). The sample's treatment or condition label is to be understood as: oral pan-JAK inhibitor, 5-10 mg twice daily. Library prep was done by the immunoSEQ multiplex PCR assay. RNA was extracted from all samples and reverse transcribed into cDNA as template for TCR sequencing. Entries here come from immuneACCESS through TCRdb and include only in-frame sequences with V and J called. Some clones fail to appear in such tables; in the studies checked, an unresolved V gene covers under half of the shortfall, and the cause of the remainder is unknown. The sample table records 150,000 to 200,000 clones; 50% to 75% of these occur just once. The top ten clones comprise around 16% of the sample. The starting material was CD4+ T cells sorted from blood, obtained between weeks 55 and 65, from a patient treated with tofacitinib. The receptors stem from a human donor with alopecia areata.

The chain combines TRBV15 with TRBJ1-6; D ambiguous. Germline V gene data show CDR1 as LNHNV and CDR2 as YYDKDF (reference sequence). V dropped 1 base and J dropped 9 bases, with 10 bases sitting between them. CDR3 size: 14 residues. The CDR3 here is CATSRAGGGSPLHF. CDR3 coding DNA: TGTGCCACCAGCAGAGCTGGTGGCGGTTCACCCCTCCACTTT.

This clone was recorded a few times. The chain links TRBV15 to TRBJ2-3; 7 bases are shared with TRBD2. The germline V gene encodes CDR1 LNHNV and CDR2 YYDKDF (reference sequence). This CDR3 is 16 amino acids long. J was trimmed by 1 base and V by 4 bases; bases with no gene match: 8. The CDR3 region is CATSKRASGGTDTQYF. The DNA for the CDR3 is TGTGCCACCAGCAAACGGGCTAGCGGTGGCACAGATACGCAGTATTTT.

The V and J genes are TRBV30 and TRBJ1-5, with 8 bases aligning to TRBD1. V was pared by 5 bases and J by 7 bases, with 4 bases of the junction left unmatched. Germline V CDR1 and CDR2: GTSNPN, SVGIG (reference sequence). The CDR3 sequence is 12 residues long. Here the CDR3 DNA reads TGTGCCTGGGACAGGGGTAACCAGCCCCAGCATTTT. Protein product: CAWDRGNQPQHF.

V gene TRBV2 combines with J gene TRBJ2-3; D uncertain. The V gene lost 5 bases and the J gene lost 9 bases, with 9 bases spanning the gap. The germline CDR1 and CDR2 sequences are SNHLY and FYNNEI. The CDR3 runs 11 residues. The CDR3 DNA sequence: TGTGCCAGCAGTTCTCCCAGCACGCAGTATTTT. This sequence encodes CASSSPSTQYF.

The chain has TRBV29-1 and TRBJ2-7; D is perhaps TRBD1 (6 bases). Germline V gene sequence: CDR1 SQVTM, CDR2 ANQGSEA. Between the trimmed V and J ends, which lost 3 bases and 7 bases, there was a span of 16 bases. The CDR3 has 13 amino acids. CDR3 loop: CSVDGRGAGEQYF. Here the CDR3 DNA reads TGCAGCGTTGATGGCAGGGGAGCTGGGGAGCAGTACTTC.

The gene calls are TRBV27 and TRBJ1-2; TRBD1 is a possible D gene (6 bases). Germline assignment: CDR1 MNHEY and CDR2 SMNVEV (reference sequence). V gave up 3 bases and J gave up 1 base, with 15 bases separating them. This CDR3 has 16 residues. Here the CDR3 DNA reads TGTGCCAGCAGTTTTCTCTCGGGGGACAATAACTATGGCTACACCTTC. Translation: CASSFLSGDNNYGYTF.

The J gene is TRBJ1-6, the V gene TRBV30, with D maybe TRBD1 (5 bases). V lost 5 bases, J lost 7 bases, and 15 bases lay in between. The CDR3 runs 14 residues. CDR1 is GTSNPN, CDR2 SVGIG, per germline (reference sequence). CDR3 sequence reads: CAWGPGRRNSPLHF. CDR3 coding DNA: TGTGCCTGGGGCCCGGGACGCCGAAATTCACCCCTCCACTTT.

The J gene is TRBJ2-3, the V gene TRBV7-9; a weak D match, TRBD1 (5 bases). Germline V lookup: CDR1 SEHNR, CDR2 FQNEAQ (reference sequence). V was pared by 3 bases and J by 4 bases, with 17 bases between. The CDR3 loop spans 16 amino acids. The CDR3 region has the DNA TGTGCCAGCAGCTTCGTCAAGGGGATGAATGCAGATACGCAGTATTTT. It specifies CASSFVKGMNADTQYF.

This clone was detected only once. The chain is built from TRBV5-6 and TRBJ1-5; TRBD1 matches 8 bases. Looked up from germline, CDR1 is SGHDT and CDR2 is YYEEEE. Trimming took 4 bases from V and 9 from J; bases not matched to a gene: 6. The length of the CDR3 is 13 residues. CDR3 protein: CASSDRDRTPQHF. The CDR3 region has the DNA TGTGCCAGCAGCGACCGGGACAGGACGCCCCAGCATTTT.

V usage is TRBV2 and J usage is TRBJ2-5; TRBD1 is a possible D gene (5 bases). CDR3 size: 13 residues. Trimming shortened V by 4 bases and J by 1 base, and 7 bases separated the two germline ends. Germline lookup yields CDR1 SNHLY and CDR2 FYNNEI. CDR3 sequence reads: CASSGTTQETQYF. In DNA form, the CDR3 reads TGTGCCAGCAGTGGGACAACCCAAGAGACCCAGTACTTC.

DNA of the CDR3: TGCGCCAGCAGCCTGACTAGCGGGGAAGAGACCCAGTACTTC. Amino acid sequence: CASSLTSGEETQYF. The chain is built from TRBV4-1 and TRBJ2-5; TRBD2 aligns across 11 bases. The CDR3 length is 14 residues. The trim removed 4 bases at V and 3 bases at J, leaving 1 base unmatched. The germline V gene encodes CDR1 MGHRA and CDR2 YSYEKL.

The rearrangement links TRBV4-1 to TRBJ1-2; the D is unclear. CDR1 is MGHRA and CDR2 is YSYEKL in the germline V gene. Trimming left V 0 bases short and J 4 bases short, with 9 bases between. This CDR3 is built from 14 residues. CDR3 DNA: TGCGCCAGCAGCCAAGAACCTCAGAGCTATGGCTACACCTTC. It encodes CASSQEPQSYGYTF.

The genes are TRBV5-1 and TRBJ2-1; 10 nucleotides line up with TRBD2. Germline CDR1 reads SGHRS; CDR2 reads YFSETQ. Losses at the gene ends were 4 bases for V and 6 bases for J; bases not matched to a gene: 7. CDR3 length: 15 amino acids. The CDR3 loop reads CASSVTSGYGNEQFF. The CDR3 DNA reads as TGCGCCAGCAGCGTGACTAGCGGGTATGGCAATGAGCAGTTCTTC.

This sequence joins TRBV5-6 and TRBJ1-2, with unresolved D. Per the germline V gene, CDR1 is SGHDT and CDR2 is YYEEEE. This CDR3 contains 12 residues. Between the trimmed V and J ends, which lost 0 bases and 8 bases, there was a span of 8 bases. The CDR3 is CASSLGRRGYTF. DNA of the CDR3: TGTGCCAGCAGCTTGGGCAGGCGGGGCTACACCTTC.

This chain uses TRBV30 with TRBJ1-5; TRBD1 matches at 8 bases. The V gene's germline CDR1 is GTSNPN and CDR2 SVGIG (reference sequence). This CDR3 is built from 12 residues. Trimming at V came to 5 bases and at J to 6 bases, leaving 3 bases not matched to a gene. The CDR3 nucleotides are TGTGCCTGGGACAGGGGTTTTCAGCCCCAGCATTTT. Translating gives CAWDRGFQPQHF.

The chain couples TRBV25-1 to TRBJ1-2, with D possibly TRBD1 on 5 matching bases. CDR3 length: 12 amino acids. With 3 bases removed from V and 8 bases from J, the gap between germline ends came to 10 bases. Germline values: CDR1 MGHDK, CDR2 SYGVNS. The CDR3 region has the DNA TGTGCCAGCAGTGACCCAGGGAAGGGCTACACCTTC. This gives the protein CASSDPGKGYTF.

Only a few counts were recorded for this clone. This chain joins TRBV6-5 and TRBJ2-3, with D hard to call. V was shortened by 4 bases and J by 0 bases, with 11 bases between the two germline ends. The CDR3 runs 15 residues. CDR1 and CDR2 from the germline V gene are MNHEY and SVGAGI. This CDR3 reads CASSSLLTSTDTQYF. Here the CDR3 DNA reads TGTGCCAGCAGTTCCCTGTTAACTAGCACAGATACGCAGTATTTT.

The rearrangement joins TRBV2 to TRBJ1-2; TRBD1 matches at 8 bases. V trimming: 4 bases; J trimming: 6 bases; junction bases outside the gene matches: 4. This CDR3 has 13 amino acids. Germline loops: CDR1 SNHLY, CDR2 FYNNEI. The CDR3 is CASSVWTGNGYTF. CDR3 sequence (DNA): TGTGCCAGCAGTGTGTGGACAGGGAATGGCTACACCTTC.

This rearrangement joins TRBV5-1 to TRBJ2-7; D perhaps matches TRBD1 (6 bases). The CDR3 sequence is 13 residues long. Germline values: CDR1 SGHRS, CDR2 YFSETQ. V was clipped by 4 bases and J by 4 bases, with 12 bases between them. The CDR3 coding sequence is TGCGCCAGCAGCCCAGGGGCCTGGTACGAGCAGTACTTC. Translation: CASSPGAWYEQYF. Variable domain in full (rest from reference TRBV5-1 and TRBJ2-7): KAGVTQTPRYLIKTRGQQVTLSCSPISGHRSVSWYQQTPGQGLQFLFEYFSETQRNKGNFPGRFSGRQFSNSRSEMNVSTLELGDSALYLCASSPGAWYEQYFGPGTRLTVT.

The chain couples TRBV6-4 to TRBJ1-6; 7 bases are a match to TRBD1. The CDR3 sequence is 16 residues long. The germline CDR1 and CDR2 sequences are MRHNA and SNTAGT. V gave up 4 bases and J gave up 10 bases; unmatched junction bases: 13. CDR3 amino acids: CASSASAGTAGSPLHF. The CDR3 coding sequence is TGTGCCAGCAGTGCGTCCGCCGGGACAGCTGGGTCACCCCTCCACTTT.

The chain joins TRBV5-1 to TRBJ2-3; D is ambiguous. The length of the CDR3 is 14 residues. Germline V CDR1 and CDR2: SGHRS, YFSETQ. V was shortened by 6 bases and J by 0 bases, with 11 bases between the two germline ends. The CDR3 DNA sequence: TGCGCCAGCACATTAGACCCAAGCACAGATACGCAGTATTTT. The encoded protein is CASTLDPSTDTQYF.

This clone was counted between two and nine times. The chain combines TRBV7-2 with TRBJ2-3; the D gene is possibly TRBD2 (6 bases). Between the trimmed V and J ends, which lost 4 bases and 3 bases, there was a span of 11 bases. This CDR3 is 14 amino acids long. Germline V gives CDR1 SGHTA, CDR2 FQGNSA. The CDR3: CASSSPGLTDTQYF. The DNA of the CDR3 is TGTGCCAGCAGCTCCCCGGGACTTACAGATACGCAGTATTTT.

The chain recombines TRBV5-1 with TRBJ2-3; possible D gene TRBD1, 6 bases. The V gene's germline CDR1 is SGHRS and CDR2 YFSETQ. The germline V and J ends were trimmed by 5 bases and 4 bases, with 17 bases remaining between them. This CDR3 has 15 residues. CDR3 sequence (DNA): TGCGCCAGCAGTCACCAGGGGAACGATGCAGATACGCAGTATTTT. Translated: CASSHQGNDADTQYF.

V gene TRBV29-1 combines with J gene TRBJ1-3; D call uncertain. CDR3 size: 11 residues. Germline assignment: CDR1 SQVTM and CDR2 ANQGSEA. Between the trimmed V and J ends, which lost 5 bases and 1 base, there was a span of 3 bases. The CDR3 region is CSVYSGNTIYF. The CDR3 DNA follows: TGCAGCGTTTATTCTGGAAACACCATATATTTT.

The chain employs TRBV7-2 and TRBJ2-5; 10 nucleotides align to TRBD2. V lost 5 bases and J lost 5; bases outside the gene matches: 11. The germline CDR1 and CDR2 sequences are SGHTA and FQGNSA. The CDR3 contains 16 residues. This CDR3 is CASSLTLGLAVETQYF. The CDR3 nucleotides read TGTGCCAGCAGCCTAACCCTAGGACTAGCGGTGGAGACCCAGTACTTC.

This clone was detected only a few times. The rearrangement joins TRBV4-1 to TRBJ2-3, with 9 positions matching TRBD2. CDR3 length: 15 residues. CDR1 is MGHRA and CDR2 is YSYEKL in the germline V gene. V was pared by 4 bases and J by 4 bases, with 6 bases of the junction left unmatched. The CDR3 is CASSLTLAGADTQYF. The CDR3 DNA is TGCGCCAGCAGCCTCACCTTAGCGGGGGCAGATACGCAGTATTTT.

This clone was observed many times. CDR3 sequence (DNA): TGTGCCAGCAGCCCGGCGGGCCGCATGCAGTATTTT. Its translation: CASSPAGRMQYF. The rearrangement joins TRBV6-6 to TRBJ2-3; D possibly corresponds to TRBD2 (5 bases). Looked up from germline, CDR1 is MNHNY and CDR2 is SVGAGI (reference sequence). This CDR3 has 12 residues. V lost 6 bases to trimming and J lost 11 bases, with 15 bases between them.

As regards this clone: Within the sample, other DNA sequences also encode this same CDR3. As DNA, the CDR3 is TGTGCCTGGACTGGACAGGGTTATGGCTACACCTTC. Amino acids: CAWTGQGYGYTF. This chain uses TRBV30 with TRBJ1-2, with 8 bases identical to TRBD1. V lost 4 bases to trimming and J lost 5 bases; unmatched junction nucleotides: 3. Germline-derived CDR1 and CDR2 are GTSNPN and SVGIG (reference sequence). There are 12 residues in the CDR3.

The gene calls are TRBV5-6 and TRBJ2-7; D not resolved. The CDR3 is 13 residues long. CDR1 is SGHDT, CDR2 YYEEEE, per germline. The V end was cut by 1 base, the J end by 7 bases, with 12 bases between. The CDR3: CASSLSPGGEQYF. CDR3 DNA sequence: TGTGCCAGCAGCTTGTCGCCAGGCGGAGAGCAGTACTTC.

The rearrangement joins TRBV5-6 to TRBJ2-3; 8 bases fit TRBD2. Trimming took 1 base from V and 0 from J; bases not matched to a gene: 7. The germline gives CDR1 SGHDT, CDR2 YYEEEE. This CDR3 is built from 17 residues. CDR3 amino acids: CASSLKSGGASTDTQYF. CDR3 in DNA: TGTGCCAGCAGCTTGAAGAGCGGGGGTGCTAGCACAGATACGCAGTATTTT.